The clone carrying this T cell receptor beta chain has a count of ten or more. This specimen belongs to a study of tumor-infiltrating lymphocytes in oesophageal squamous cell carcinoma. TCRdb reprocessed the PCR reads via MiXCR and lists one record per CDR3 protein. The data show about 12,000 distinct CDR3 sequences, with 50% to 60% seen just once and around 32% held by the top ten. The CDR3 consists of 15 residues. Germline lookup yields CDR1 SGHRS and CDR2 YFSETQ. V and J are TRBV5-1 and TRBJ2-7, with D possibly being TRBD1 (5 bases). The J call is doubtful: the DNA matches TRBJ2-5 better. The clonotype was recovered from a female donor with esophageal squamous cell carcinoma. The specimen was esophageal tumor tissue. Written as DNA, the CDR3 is TGCGCCAGCAGCTTGGCGGCAGGGTTTAGGGAGACCCAGTACTTC. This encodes CASSLAAGFRETQYF.